This TCR beta chain was captured by sequencing in a study of T cells in Graves' hyperthyroidism and ophthalmopathy. Findings and caveats of the study: Blood samples included most of the expanded thyroid clonotypes exceeding 0.001.

9.5 to 10 ml fresh peripheral blood yielded the PBMCs. Amplification yielded TCR beta CDR3 regions, with RNA transcripts as the source. The HTBI primer set was used in a first-round RT-PCR of the TCR CDR3. MiXCR, applied by TCRdb to the multiplex PCR reads, yields one record per CDR3 protein. The sample lists about 350,000 distinct CDR3 sequences, 18% occurring once. This clonotype was found many times. Its antigen is unidentified. Germline V gene sequence: CDR1 SGHAT, CDR2 FQNNGV. This CDR3 is built from 13 residues. V was shortened by 2 bases and J by 6 bases, with 11 bases between the two germline ends.

This receptor was taken from a middle-aged woman with Graves' ophthalmopathy. The specimen sequenced was blood. The chain uses TRBV11-2 and TRBJ2-7, with D unclear. The chain's CDR3 is CASSLSDFREQYF. The CDR3 DNA follows: TGTGCCAGCAGCTTATCGGATTTCCGCGAGCAGTACTTC.